Each of the 6 T cell receptor beta chains below was sequenced from the same sample in a study of T cell repertoires in cytomegalovirus infection. TCRdb itself ran the reads through MiXCR, one entry per CDR3 protein. In the table there are some 270,000 distinct CDR3 sequences, 20% to 25% of which are singletons. These receptors' targets are unknown. The specimen comprised cultured PBMCs, sampled from culture after CMV antigen stimulation. The receptors originated from a human donor in good health (CMV status not recorded). Some clones in this sample may be carry-over from other donors' samples.

This clonotype was counted a few times. J is TRBJ2-1 and V is TRBV28; 13 bases match TRBD2. The germline gives CDR1 MDHEN, CDR2 SYDVKM. The length of the CDR3 is 16 residues. After removal of 10 bases from V and 8 bases from J, the junction contained 14 bases not matched to a gene. CDR3 in amino acids: CATDTPRTSGSYEQFF. The CDR3 bases are TGTGCCACCGATACCCCTCGGACTAGCGGGAGTTATGAGCAGTTCTTC.

This rearrangement joins TRBV11-2 to TRBJ2-5, with 10 bases identical to TRBD2. The ends lost 1 base at V and 4 bases at J; junction bases unmatched: 9. Looked up from germline, CDR1 is SGHAT and CDR2 is FQNNGV. This CDR3 has 17 residues. The CDR3 reads CASSLVPGLAMGETQYF. The CDR3 nucleotides read TGTGCCAGCAGCTTAGTACCGGGACTAGCGATGGGAGAGACCCAGTACTTC.

The sample holds a few counts of this clonotype. The chain carries TRBV24-1 and TRBJ2-2; D possibly corresponds to TRBD1 (6 bases). Germline V lookup: CDR1 KGHDR, CDR2 SFDVKD. The CDR3 is 17 residues long. V was cut by 1 base and J by 1 base, with 12 bases left in between. CDR3 loop: CATSDFDVTGNTGELFF. DNA of the CDR3: TGTGCCACCAGTGATTTCGATGTGACAGGGAACACCGGGGAGCTGTTTTTT.

Ten or more counts support this clonotype. J is TRBJ2-1 and V is TRBV5-4; the D gene is possibly TRBD1 (6 bases). This CDR3 has 13 residues. V lost 4 bases and J 8 bases, leaving 13 bases between the germline ends. Germline CDR1 is SGHNT and CDR2 is YYREEE (reference sequence). The CDR3 region is CASSATRTDEQFF. CDR3 sequence (DNA): TGTGCCAGCAGCGCGACCCGGACAGATGAGCAGTTCTTC.

This clonotype has at least ten counts. The chain joins TRBV7-8 to TRBJ2-3; the D gene is possibly TRBD2 (7 bases). The CDR3 contains 15 residues. Trimming left V 5 bases short and J 6 bases short, with 18 bases between. Germline-derived CDR1 and CDR2 are SGHVS and FQNEAQ. CDR3 coding DNA: TGTGCCAGCAGCCGGGGGGCCGGGGCAGGTGATACGCAGTATTTT. It translates to CASSRGAGAGDTQYF.

V and J are TRBV5-8 and TRBJ1-6; maybe TRBD1 (5 bases). Germline V CDR1 and CDR2: SGHTS, YDEGEE. This CDR3 has 16 amino acids. Trimming pared 2 bases from V and 8 bases from J, leaving 17 bases between. In DNA form, the CDR3 reads TGTGCCAGCAGCTTCAGTGCAGGGCGGTGGGATTCACCCCTCCACTTT. This sequence encodes CASSFSAGRWDSPLHF.